This T cell receptor (beta chain) appears in the sequencing data of a study of CD8 T cells in Susac syndrome. Reverse transcription used about 0.45 to 1 ug RNA and random hexamers. Multiplex PCR with immunoSEQ amplified the TCR beta CDR3 across 54 Vbeta and 13 Jbeta. TCRdb fed the immunoSEQ multiplex PCR reads into MiXCR, producing one record per CDR3 protein. This repertoire shows over 150,000 distinct CDR3 sequences, approximately 95% found once; its top ten account for more than 0.08%. The CDR3 has 15 residues. Germline CDR1 is SGHRS and CDR2 is YFSETQ. V was pared by 5 bases and J by 5 bases, with 14 bases between.

Sample: CD4+ T cells from PBMCs. The sequence was collected from a human donor with multiple sclerosis. The genes are TRBV5-1 and TRBJ1-6; a possible D gene is TRBD1 (6 bases). The CDR3 bases are TGCGCCAGCAGTCCAGCAGGGGCAGATAATTCACCCCTCCACTTT. Protein sequence: CASSPAGADNSPLHF.